One sample yielded the 11 T cell receptor beta chains listed below, sequenced in a study of blood T cell repertoires in COVID-19. Here immunoSEQ multiplex PCR was the method, and the copy in TCRdb shows in-frame clones only, minus some. Of roughly 200,000 clones in the sample, 87% are singletons; the top ten hold roughly 6.2%. The specimen was peripheral blood. The receptor set was obtained from a man in his sixties who had recovered from COVID-19.

In DNA form, the CDR3 reads TGCGCCAGCAAGGGGAGAGGGGGGGTTGAAACTGAAGCTTTCTTT. This gives the protein CASKGRGGVETEAFF. V is TRBV10-2 and J is TRBJ1-1; weak D call: TRBD1 (6 bases). V lost 7 bases to trimming and J lost 5 bases, with 20 bases between them. The germline V gene encodes CDR1 WSHSY and CDR2 SAAADI. The CDR3 covers 15 residues.

The chain couples TRBV7-3 to TRBJ2-1; TRBD1 aligns across 7 bases. V lost 3 bases and J lost 1; bases outside the gene matches: 3. From germline, CDR1 is SGHTA and CDR2 FQGTGA. The CDR3 has 15 amino acids. The CDR3 coding sequence is TGTGCCAGCAGCTTCGACAGGGCTTCCTACAATGAGCAGTTCTTC. It encodes CASSFDRASYNEQFF.

This sequence joins TRBV7-9 and TRBJ2-3; TRBD1 aligns across 8 bases. The V segment lost 1 base and the J segment 5 bases; nucleotides outside the gene matches: 11. Germline CDR1 reads SEHNR; CDR2 reads FQNEAQ (reference sequence). The CDR3 sequence is 17 residues long. CDR3 sequence (DNA): TGTGCCAGCAGCTTAGTAGGTACAGGGGGAAAGGGAGATACGCAGTATTTT. Translated, it gives CASSLVGTGGKGDTQYF.

This chain links TRBV7-3 with TRBJ2-1; TRBD2 aligns across 10 bases. CDR1 is SGHTA and CDR2 is FQGTGA in the germline V gene. V lost 0 bases, J lost 9 bases, and 5 bases stayed unmatched. The length of the CDR3 is 15 residues. The CDR3: CASSLTTSGTSEQFF. The DNA of the CDR3 is TGTGCCAGCAGCTTAACAACTAGCGGGACGAGTGAGCAGTTCTTC.

The rearrangement links TRBV29-1 to TRBJ2-5, with 7 bases matching TRBD1. V gave up 5 bases and J gave up 3 bases; unmatched junction bases: 3. The V gene's germline CDR1 is SQVTM and CDR2 ANQGSEA. This CDR3 spans 12 amino acids. DNA for the CDR3: TGCAGCGTTCGACAGGGAGAAGAGACCCAGTACTTC. It yields the protein CSVRQGEETQYF.

The V and J genes are TRBV6-2 or TRBV6-3 and TRBJ2-3; D gene unclear. Germline CDR1 reads MNHEY; CDR2 reads SVGEGT. The CDR3 sequence is 16 residues long. V was clipped by 0 bases and J by 3 bases, with 13 bases between them. The CDR3 sequence: CASSYSHGPLTDTQYF. The CDR3 DNA is TGTGCCAGCAGTTACTCTCATGGGCCTCTTACAGATACGCAGTATTTT.

This chain uses TRBV7-3 with TRBJ2-1, with 9 bases fitting TRBD1. Germline assignment: CDR1 SGHTA and CDR2 FQGTGA. The trim removed 6 bases at V and 6 bases at J, leaving 6 bases unmatched. The CDR3 loop spans 14 amino acids. The CDR3 coding sequence is TGTGCCAGCAGTCGGGACAGGGTAGCCAATGAGCAGTTCTTC. Its protein is CASSRDRVANEQFF. The full variable domain, completed using reference TRBV7-3 and TRBJ2-1, is GAGVSQTPSNKVTEKGKYVELRCDPISGHTALYWYRQSLGQGPEFLIYFQGTGAADDSGLPNDRFFAVRPEGSVSTLKIQRTERGDSAVYLCASSRDRVANEQFFGPGTRLTVL.

The chain couples TRBV6-5 to TRBJ1-4; D is undetermined. Germline-derived CDR1 and CDR2 are MNHEY and SVGAGI. The CDR3 length is 15 residues. Trimming took 0 bases from V and 2 from J, leaving 7 bases between them. DNA of the CDR3: TGTGCCAGCAGTTACTCGGGCGTTACTAATGAAAAACTGTTTTTT. Protein sequence: CASSYSGVTNEKLFF.

This sequence joins TRBV28 and TRBJ1-2; D unresolved. The CDR3 runs to 11 residues. V was clipped by 4 bases and J by 9 bases, with 9 bases between them. Germline CDR1 MDHEN, CDR2 SYDVKM. The CDR3 spells CASSSVRSYTF. The CDR3 DNA follows: TGTGCCAGCAGTTCAGTAAGAAGCTACACCTTC.

The chain is built from TRBV9 and TRBJ2-5; TRBD2 aligns across 7 bases. The V segment lost 0 bases and the J segment 4 bases; nucleotides outside the gene matches: 3. The CDR3 has 14 residues. Germline loops: CDR1 SGDLS, CDR2 YYNGEE. The CDR3, as DNA: TGTGCCAGCAGCGTAGCGGGGGGAGGAGAGACCCAGTACTTC. Translating gives CASSVAGGGETQYF.

This chain connects TRBV28 to TRBJ1-1; D not certain. The CDR3 is 12 amino acids. The germline V and J ends were trimmed by 8 bases and 2 bases, with 9 bases remaining between them. Germline V lookup: CDR1 MDHEN, CDR2 SYDVKM. CDR3: CASHSSNTEAFF. In DNA, the CDR3 is TGTGCCAGCCACTCCTCAAACACTGAAGCTTTCTTT.